The rows below give T cell receptor beta chains drawn from one sample of a study of T cells and copy number aberrations in small-cell lung cancer. The table came from immunoSEQ multiplex PCR; TCRdb's copy has only in-frame clones and leaves some out. The sample shows 950 to 1,500 clones, approximately 82% of them seen only once. The material sequenced was tumor tissue. These receptors came from a woman aged 50 to 65 with small cell lung cancer. CDR3s include the opening cysteine and the closing phenylalanine or tryptophan. A D gene is named only where the DNA matches it firmly. The listing skips clone size in some rows; elsewhere it reads once, few, many or a size class.

>TRBV30|few|TRBD1|TRBJ1-2
TGTGCCTGGAGTGGAAGAAACAGGGGATCGGGTGGCTACACCTTC
CAWSGRNRGSGGYTF
>TRBV6-1|.|.|TRBJ2-1
TGTGCCAGCAGTGAAGCGTTTTTTGAGAGCAATGAGCAGTTCTTC
CASSEAFFESNEQFF
>TRBV7-9|.|.|TRBJ2-1
TGTGCCAGCAGCACCAGTCGGGGGCCCGCCAATGAGCAGTTCTTC
CASSTSRGPANEQFF
>TRBV30|.|TRBD2|TRBJ2-7
TGTGCCGGGAGGGGTAGCGCCTACGAGCAGTACTTC
CAGRGSAYEQYF
>TRBV18|.|TRBD1|TRBJ2-1
TGTGCCAGCTCAAAATCAGGGGGTAGCTCCTACAATGAGCAGTTCTTC
CASSKSGGSSYNEQFF
>TRBV15|.|.|TRBJ1-1
TGTGCCACCAGCAGAGATAGTCAGCGAGTCACTGAAGCTTTCTTT
CATSRDSQRVTEAFF
>TRBV18|.|TRBD1|TRBJ2-1
TGTGCCAGCTCACCGGGGACAGGGGGAAAGTTCTTC
CASSPGTGGKFF
>TRBV30|few|.|TRBJ2-2
TGTGCCTGGAGTGTATCAAGGGCCGTAACCGGGGAGCTGTTTTTT
CAWSVSRAVTGELFF
>TRBV29-1|.|.|TRBJ2-1
TGCAGCGTTGAAGAGGGCGGGACTTACAATGAGCAGTTCTTC
CSVEEGGTYNEQFF
>TRBV30|few|.|TRBJ1-2
TGTGCCTGGAGTTCGGACAGAGCCTATGGCTACACCTTC
CAWSSDRAYGYTF
>TRBV14|.|.|TRBJ1-1
TGTGCCAGCCAATTGAGGACCGGAGCCGGTACTGAAGCTTTCTTT
CASQLRTGAGTEAFF
>TRBV6-6|.|.|TRBJ2-3
TGTGCCAGCACTAAAGTAAATACGCAGTATTTT
CASTKVNTQYF
>TRBV29-1|few|.|TRBJ2-1
TGCAGCGTCGAGTTTATCCGAGCCTCCTACAATGAGCAGTTCTTC
CSVEFIRASYNEQFF
>TRBV7-9|.|TRBD2|TRBJ2-3
TGTGCCAGCAGCCCAGGGACTAGCGGGGGCACAGATACGCAGTATTTT
CASSPGTSGGTDTQYF
>TRBV6-5|.|.|TRBJ2-3
TGTGCCAGCAGTTACGGCTTTCCAGTTCGTCCAGATACGCAGTATTTT
CASSYGFPVRPDTQYF
>TRBV25-1|.|.|TRBJ2-1
TGTGCCAGCAGTGAATATTACGGGGATGAGCAGTTCTTC
CASSEYYGDEQFF
>TRBV5-4|.|.|TRBJ2-7
TGTGCCAGCAGCTTGGTCTCCGGGGACGAGCAGTACTTC
CASSLVSGDEQYF
>TRBV6-6|.|.|TRBJ2-1
TGTGCCAGCAGCCTCCGCGTGGGAAACCAGGTGAATGAGCAGTTCTTC
CASSLRVGNQVNEQFF
>TRBV14|.|.|TRBJ2-5
TGTGCCAGCAGCCAAGAAAGGGAACGAGAGACCCAGTACTTC
CASSQERERETQYF
>TRBV30|.|.|TRBJ2-3
TGTGCCTGGAGCAGCGGCACAGATACGCAGTATTTT
CAWSSGTDTQYF
>TRBV7-8|once|.|TRBJ2-6
TGTGCCAGCAGCCCTGGACCTTACCCACAAAGTCGGGCCAACGTCCTGACTTTC
CASSPGPYPQSRANVLTF
>TRBV15|.|.|TRBJ2-4
TGTGCCACCGGTCGGGCCAAAAACATTCAGTACTTC
CATGRAKNIQYF
>TRBV15|once|TRBD2|TRBJ2-5
TGTGCCACCAGCAAATTCGGGGGGGAGACCCAGTACTTC
CATSKFGGETQYF
>TRBV4-3|few|TRBD2|TRBJ2-1
TGCGCCAGCAGCCAGACTAGCGTGACGAGCTCCTACAATGAGCAGTTCTTC
CASSQTSVTSSYNEQFF
>TRBV30|.|.|TRBJ2-7
TGTGCCTGGAGTCTAAGGGATAGGAGCCAGCAGTACTTC
CAWSLRDRSQQYF
>TRBV6-6|once|TRBD2|TRBJ2-3
TGTGCCAGCAGGAAAAGGACTAGCGGAACAGATACGCAGTATTTT
CASRKRTSGTDTQYF
>TRBV6-6|once|.|TRBJ1-3
TGTGCCAGCAGGTCCCATATGGACTCTGGAAACACCATATATTTT
CASRSHMDSGNTIYF
>TRBV27|.|.|TRBJ1-1
TGTGCCAGCAGTCGAGCTCAGGTGGGCCACTTGGGGACTGAAGCTTTCTTT
CASSRAQVGHLGTEAFF
>TRBV29-1|.|TRBD2|TRBJ2-1
TGCAGCGTAAGTAGCGGGGATGAGCAGTTCTTC
CSVSSGDEQFF
>TRBV28|.|TRBD2|TRBJ2-7
TGTGCCAGCATCCCTGGGACTACCCGACCCCACTACGAGCAGTACTTC
CASIPGTTRPHYEQYF
>TRBV29-1|.|.|TRBJ1-1
TGCAGCGCTCGGTCGGGGCGGGACACTGAAGCTTTCTTT
CSARSGRDTEAFF
>TRBV6-1|.|.|TRBJ2-1
TGTGCCAGCAGTGAAGCACAACGCAGGAAGTTCTTC
CASSEAQRRKFF
>TRBV30|.|TRBD1|TRBJ2-7
TGTGCCTGGAGTAAACCAGGGGGAACCTACGAGCAGTACTTC
CAWSKPGGTYEQYF
>TRBV11-2|.|TRBD2|TRBJ2-5
TGTGCCAGCAGCTTTTCCGCTAGCGGGAGATGGGAGACCCAGTACTTC
CASSFSASGRWETQYF
>TRBV7-3|.|.|TRBJ2-2
TGTGCCAGCAGCCTACTAGACACCGGGGAGCTGTTTTTT
CASSLLDTGELFF
>TRBV28|.|TRBD1|TRBJ2-7
TGTGCCAGCATAAGGACAGGGGTCGACTACGAGCAGTACTTC
CASIRTGVDYEQYF
>TRBV9|.|TRBD2|TRBJ2-2
TGTGCCAGCAGCGACAGCGGGACCGCGGCCGGGGAGCTGTTTTTT
CASSDSGTAAGELFF
>TRBV30|.|.|TRBJ1-2
TGTGCCTGGGGAAAACAGGGTAGTGGTGGCTACACCTTC
CAWGKQGSGGYTF
>TRBV5-4|.|TRBD2|TRBJ2-1
TGTGCCAGCAGCACCTTAGCGGGAGGGCCAGGTTACAATGAGCAGTTCTTC
CASSTLAGGPGYNEQFF
>TRBV7-9|.|.|TRBJ1-3
TGTGCCAGCAGCTTAAGCGGGCTTGGAAACACCATATATTTT
CASSLSGLGNTIYF
>TRBV6-1|.|.|TRBJ2-7
TGTGCCAGCCTTGGCGGTACATCCTACGAGCAGTACTTC
CASLGGTSYEQYF
>TRBV6-5|once|.|TRBJ2-7
TGTGCCAGCAGTTTCCAGGGTTCGGGCGAGCAGTACTTC
CASSFQGSGEQYF
>TRBV6-6|.|.|TRBJ2-1
TGTGCCAGCAGTTATGAGCGAAGGACCCTCAATGAGCAGTTCTTC
CASSYERRTLNEQFF
>TRBV25-1|.|.|TRBJ1-2
TGTGCCAGCAGTGGGGGGGCAGGGTATTGGGGCTACACCTTC
CASSGGAGYWGYTF
>TRBV5-1|.|.|TRBJ2-7
TGCGCCAGCAGCCCTACCGGGACCCCCTTTGCCAAAATCATCTCAGGGCAGTACTTC
CASSPTGTPFAKIISGQYF
>TRBV7-3|once|.|TRBJ1-4
TGTGCCAGCTCCCCTGGGGCAGGAAATAATGAAAAACTGTTTTTT
CASSPGAGNNEKLFF